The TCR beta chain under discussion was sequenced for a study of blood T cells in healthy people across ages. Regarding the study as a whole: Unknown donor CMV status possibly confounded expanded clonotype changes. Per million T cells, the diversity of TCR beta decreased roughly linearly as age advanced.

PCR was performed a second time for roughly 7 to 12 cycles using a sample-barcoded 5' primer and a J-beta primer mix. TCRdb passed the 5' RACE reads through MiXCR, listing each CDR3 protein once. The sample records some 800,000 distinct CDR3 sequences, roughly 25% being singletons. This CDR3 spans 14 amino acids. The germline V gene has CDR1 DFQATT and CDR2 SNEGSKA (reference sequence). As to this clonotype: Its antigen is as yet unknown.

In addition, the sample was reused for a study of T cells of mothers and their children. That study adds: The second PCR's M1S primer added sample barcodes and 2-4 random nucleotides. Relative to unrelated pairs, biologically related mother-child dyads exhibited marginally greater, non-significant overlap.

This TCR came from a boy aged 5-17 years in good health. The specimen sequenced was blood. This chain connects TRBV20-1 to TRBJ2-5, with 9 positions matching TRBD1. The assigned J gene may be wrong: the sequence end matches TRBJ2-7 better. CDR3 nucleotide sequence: TGCAGTGCTAGACCCGACAGGGGGACCTACGAGCAGTACTTC. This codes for CSARPDRGTYEQYF.